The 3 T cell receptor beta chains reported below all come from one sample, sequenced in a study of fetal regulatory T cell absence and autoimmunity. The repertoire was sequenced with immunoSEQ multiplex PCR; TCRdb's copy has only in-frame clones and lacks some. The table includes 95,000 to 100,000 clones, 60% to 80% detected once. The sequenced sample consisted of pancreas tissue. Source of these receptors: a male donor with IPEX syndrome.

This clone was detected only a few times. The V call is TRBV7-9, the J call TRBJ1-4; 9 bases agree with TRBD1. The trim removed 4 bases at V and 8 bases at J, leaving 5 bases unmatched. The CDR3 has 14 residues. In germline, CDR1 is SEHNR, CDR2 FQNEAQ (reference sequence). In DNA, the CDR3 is TGTGCCAGCAGCTCCGGGACAGGGAGGGAAAAACTGTTTTTT. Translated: CASSSGTGREKLFF.

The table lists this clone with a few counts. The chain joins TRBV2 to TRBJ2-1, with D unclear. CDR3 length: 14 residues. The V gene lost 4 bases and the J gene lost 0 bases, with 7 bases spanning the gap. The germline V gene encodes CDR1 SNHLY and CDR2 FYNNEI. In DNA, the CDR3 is TGTGCCAGCAGTGGACCGCTCTCCTACAATGAGCAGTTCTTC. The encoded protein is CASSGPLSYNEQFF.

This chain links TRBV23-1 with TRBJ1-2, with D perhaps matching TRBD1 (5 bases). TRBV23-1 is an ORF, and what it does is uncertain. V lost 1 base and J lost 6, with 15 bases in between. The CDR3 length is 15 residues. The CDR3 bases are TGCGCCAGCAGTCAATGGGCAGGGAAGGTTGATGGCTACACCTTC. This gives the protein CASSQWAGKVDGYTF.